This T cell receptor beta chain was retrieved from a study of radiotherapy plus CTLA-4 blockade in lung cancer. Findings and limits, study-wide: Some TCR clones had been derived from tumors. These clones expanded in peripheral blood after radiotherapy plus ipilimumab.

The V gene lost 1 base and the J gene lost 0 bases, with 9 bases spanning the gap. Germline V gene lookup returns CDR1 LNHDA and CDR2 SQIVND (reference sequence). CDR3 length: 15 amino acids. Measured with immunoSEQ multiplex PCR; TCRdb has only the in-frame clones, and not every one. The sample comprises 55,000 to 80,000 clones, over 65% of which are singletons, and around 7% rests with the top ten. It was focal radiation plus CTLA-4 blockade with ipilimumab that patients with chemo-refractory metastatic non-small-cell lung cancer received. On this clone: Antigen: not known.

This receptor was taken from a human donor with non-small cell lung cancer who had a complete response to radiotherapy plus ipilimumab. This chain connects TRBV19 to TRBJ1-2; D is undetermined. Sequences were derived from peripheral blood, sampled from a patient treated with radiotherapy plus ipilimumab. In nucleotides, the CDR3 is TGTGCCAGTAGTATAGTGTGGGCTTCTAACTATGGCTACACCTTC. This sequence encodes CASSIVWASNYGYTF.